This T cell receptor (beta chain) was sequenced during a study of T cell repertoires in cytomegalovirus infection. TCRdb itself ran the reads through MiXCR, one entry per CDR3 protein. Among 250,000 to 300,000 distinct CDR3 sequences listed, about a sixth were seen once. V lost 4 bases and J 11 bases, leaving 12 bases between the germline ends. Germline values: CDR1 MDHEN, CDR2 SYDVKM. The CDR3 contains 12 residues. The sample was CD8+ T cells from PBMCs. This sequence originates from a human donor in good health (CMV status not recorded). Some clones in this sample may be carry-over from other donors' samples. This chain joins TRBV28 and TRBJ1-5; D unclear. The CDR3 bases are TGTGCCAGCAGTTCTGTAGACTTATCCCAGCATTTT. It encodes CASSSVDLSQHF.